The 27 T cell receptor beta chains below come from one sample, sequenced in a study of T cell repertoires in cytomegalovirus infection (dated by TCRdb to between 2018 and 2020). Sequencing was carried out with an Illumina HiSeq 1500. TCRdb reprocessed the public reads (quality trimming at Q25 with fastp, clone calling with MiXCR) and kept in-frame beta chains. Every entry covers one CDR3 protein and lists the most common genes and DNA from its rows. This sample is represented by fewer than 950,000 distinct CDR3 sequences; about 30% of them were singletons. The leading ten clones occupy around 11% of the sample. No antigen is known for these receptors. The treatment or condition label corresponds to: in vitro stimulation with specific CMV peptide epitopes to enrich CMV-specific T cells. Sequenced material: cultured CD8+ T cells from PBMCs, taken from culture after CMV antigen stimulation. The receptors stem from a human donor in good health (CMV status not recorded). Some clones in this sample may be carry-over from other donors' samples.

The rearrangement uses TRBV4-1 and TRBJ1-1; TRBD1 matches at 7 bases. Germline V gives CDR1 MGHRA, CDR2 YSYEKL. The V and J ends lost 5 bases and 6 bases, in that order; junction bases with no gene match: 9. CDR3 length: 14 residues. The CDR3 bases are TGCGCCAGCAGCGGCCAGGGGGGGGTCGCTGAAGCTTTCTTT. Translation gives CASSGQGGVAEAFF.

The rearrangement links TRBV12-3 or TRBV12-4 to TRBJ1-2; no clear D. Trimming cost V 7 bases and J 4 bases, with 13 bases left between them. This CDR3 has 13 residues. CDR3 loop: CASTRSGLYGYTF. In DNA form, the CDR3 reads TGTGCCAGCACGCGGTCCGGCCTCTATGGCTACACCTTC.

The chain employs TRBV5-1 and TRBJ2-1, with D perhaps TRBD1 or TRBD2 (6 bases each). CDR1 SGHRS and CDR2 YFSETQ come from the germline V gene. V was trimmed by 4 bases and J by 6 bases, leaving 14 bases between them. This CDR3 comprises 14 residues. The CDR3 DNA reads as TGCGCCAGCAGCGAGGGGGGATTTCTCAATGAGCAGTTCTTC. The encoded protein is CASSEGGFLNEQFF. Using reference TRBV5-1 and TRBJ2-1 for the parts outside the CDR3, the full variable domain is KAGVTQTPRYLIKTRGQQVTLSCSPISGHRSVSWYQQTPGQGLQFLFEYFSETQRNKGNFPGRFSGRQFSNSRSEMNVSTLELGDSALYLCASSEGGFLNEQFFGPGTRLTVL.

V is TRBV7-9 and J is TRBJ2-1; D possibly corresponds to TRBD2 (7 bases). Germline CDR1 and CDR2: SEHNR and FQNEAQ (reference sequence). V lost 6 bases, J lost 10 bases, and 16 bases lay in between. The CDR3 runs to 13 residues. CDR3 region: CASRDGGPVEQFF. DNA for the CDR3: TGTGCCAGCAGGGACGGGGGGCCAGTAGAGCAGTTCTTC. Using reference TRBV7-9 and TRBJ2-1 for the parts outside the CDR3, the full variable domain is DTGVSQNPRHKITKRGQNVTFRCDPISEHNRLYWYRQTLGQGPEFLTYFQNEAQLEKSRLLSDRFSAERPKGSFSTLEIQRTEQGDSAMYLCASRDGGPVEQFFGPGTRLTVL.

This clonotype was counted a few times. The genes are TRBV7-6 and TRBJ1-1; a possible D gene is TRBD1 (6 bases). V was trimmed by 6 bases and J by 5 bases, leaving 19 bases between them. The CDR3 covers 15 residues. Germline CDR1 SGHVS, CDR2 FNYEAQ. This chain's CDR3 is CASSLRGAALTEAFF. CDR3 bases: TGTGCCAGCAGTCTGAGGGGGGCGGCTCTAACTGAAGCTTTCTTT.

V and J are TRBV6-6 and TRBJ2-7; D is uncertain. From germline, CDR1 is MNHNY and CDR2 SVGAGI (reference sequence). The CDR3 is made up of 13 amino acids. V dropped 4 bases and J dropped 4 bases, with 11 bases sitting between them. This chain's CDR3 is CASSFLLEYEQYV. CDR3 coding DNA: TGTGCCAGCAGTTTCCTCTTGGAGTACGAGCAGTACGTC.

The chain uses TRBV7-3 and TRBJ2-7; D is unresolved. V dropped 6 bases and J dropped 0 bases, with 6 bases sitting between them. The CDR3 has 12 residues. Germline lookup yields CDR1 SGHTA and CDR2 FQGTGA. CDR3: CASSDFSYEQYF. For the CDR3, the DNA is TGTGCCAGCAGTGACTTCTCCTACGAGCAGTACTTC. Using reference TRBV7-3 and TRBJ2-7 for the parts outside the CDR3, the full variable domain is GAGVSQTPSNKVTEKGKYVELRCDPISGHTALYWYRQSLGQGPEFLIYFQGTGAADDSGLPNDRFFAVRPEGSVSTLKIQRTERGDSAVYLCASSDFSYEQYFGPGTRLTVT.

The sample holds a few counts of this clonotype. The rearrangement joins TRBV7-8 to TRBJ2-1, with TRBD2 as a possible D gene (7 bases). The CDR3 sequence is 14 residues long. Germline CDR1 reads SGHVS; CDR2 reads FQNEAQ. Trimming stripped 4 bases from V and 7 bases from J, with 14 bases between. CDR3 nucleotide sequence: TGTGCCAGCAGCTGGGGGGGGGCGGGGAATGAGCAGTTCTTC. Its translation: CASSWGGAGNEQFF.

J is TRBJ1-4 and V is TRBV7-6, with TRBD1 identical over 8 bases. Germline V lookup: CDR1 SGHVS, CDR2 FNYEAQ. The CDR3 totals 16 residues. Germline trimming cut 0 bases from V and 6 bases from J; bases unmatched to any gene: 6. CDR3 sequence reads: CASSLARQGSDEKLFF. CDR3 bases: TGTGCCAGCAGCTTAGCCCGACAGGGGAGCGATGAAAAACTGTTTTTT.

This clonotype has a handful of counts. This chain uses TRBV6-5 with TRBJ2-1; no clear D gene. This CDR3 region has 13 residues. Germline values: CDR1 MNHEY, CDR2 SVGAGI. V was trimmed by 3 bases and J by 8 bases, leaving 11 bases between them. This CDR3 reads CASSYVEGDEQFF. The CDR3, as DNA: TGTGCCAGCAGTTATGTCGAAGGCGATGAGCAGTTCTTC.

J is TRBJ2-1 and V is TRBV4-1; weak D call: TRBD1 (6 bases). The V and J ends lost 2 bases and 4 bases respectively, with 9 bases between them. CDR3 length: 14 amino acids. Germline assignment: CDR1 MGHRA and CDR2 YSYEKL. CDR3 in DNA: TGCGCCAGCAGCCAAACCGGGACATACAATGAGCAGTTCTTC. It is translated as CASSQTGTYNEQFF.

This clonotype was picked up many times. The chain recombines TRBV6-1 with TRBJ1-4; 9 nucleotides line up with TRBD1. This CDR3 has 14 amino acids. Germline V gives CDR1 MNHNS, CDR2 SASEGT. The V segment lost 10 bases and the J segment 10 bases; nucleotides outside the gene matches: 13. In DNA, the CDR3 is TGTGCCATCCCTCGCCGGGACAGGGATTTAAAACTGTTTTTT. It specifies CAIPRRDRDLKLFF.

This clonotype has more than one count but fewer than ten. The chain links TRBV11-2 to TRBJ1-2, with TRBD1 matching 8 bases. CDR1 and CDR2 (germline): SGHAT, FQNNGV. Unmatched junction bases numbered 11, after V lost 1 base and J lost 4 bases. The CDR3 consists of 17 residues. CDR3 sequence (DNA): TGTGCCAGCAGCTTAGGTCCGACAGGGGCCCTACCCTATGGCTACACCTTC. Translating gives CASSLGPTGALPYGYTF. The whole variable domain, filled in from reference TRBV11-2 and TRBJ1-2, reads EAGVAQSPRYKIIEKRQSVAFWCNPISGHATLYWYQQILGQGPKLLIQFQNNGVVDDSQLPKDRFSAERLKGVDSTLKIQPAKLEDSAVYLCASSLGPTGALPYGYTFGSGTRLTVV.

This clonotype was observed a few times. This sequence joins TRBV12-3 or TRBV12-4 and TRBJ1-1, with D uncertain. Trimming removed 3 bases from V and 2 bases from J, with 10 bases in between. This CDR3 spans 14 amino acids. In DNA, the CDR3 is TGTGCCAGCAGTTTTAGGGAAGGAAACACTGAAGCTTTCTTT. This translates into CASSFREGNTEAFF.

This clonotype was observed once. A clone one base away is much larger, so this may be a read error. J is TRBJ2-7 and V is TRBV7-2; D is perhaps TRBD2 (5 bases). CDR1 SGHTA and CDR2 FQGNSA come from the germline V gene. This CDR3 spans 13 amino acids. V lost 5 bases and J lost 2, with 10 bases in between. This chain's CDR3 is CASSHGEPYEQYV. In nucleotides, the CDR3 is TGTGCCAGCAGCCACGGGGAACCCTACGAGCAGTACGTC.

The chain joins TRBV27 to TRBJ2-7; maybe TRBD2 (6 bases). The CDR3 loop spans 15 amino acids. The germline V gene has CDR1 MNHEY and CDR2 SMNVEV (reference sequence). Trimming pared 4 bases from V and 4 bases from J, leaving 17 bases between. The CDR3 protein is CASSSPAGGGYEQYF. CDR3 nucleotides: TGTGCCAGCAGTTCCCCCGCCGGGGGTGGGTACGAGCAGTACTTC.

This clonotype showed up just a few times. The conserved phenylalanine or tryptophan is not found at the CDR3 terminus, so this likely reflects a read error. The DNA is omitted, as the CDR3 cannot be located on it reliably, and the CDR3 follows TCRdb's listing. This chain connects TRBV9 to TRBJ1-4; TRBD1, the table's D call, was not compared with the DNA. Germline lookup yields CDR1 SGDLS and CDR2 YYNGEE. A total of 20 residues make up the CDR3, ends included. The CDR3 reads CASSAPTGRVKILLRNRRGP.

This clonotype showed up just a few times. V is TRBV28 and J is TRBJ1-5, with D perhaps matching TRBD1 (6 bases). Germline loops: CDR1 MDHEN, CDR2 SYDVKM. The CDR3 runs to 14 residues. The CDR3 coding sequence is TGTGCGGCAGGGGTAAACTATAGCAATCAGCCCCAGCATTTT. Translated, it gives CAAGVNYSNQPQHF.

With regard to this clonotype: A much more abundant neighbour one base away suggests this may be a read error. The V and J genes are TRBV12-3 or TRBV12-4 and TRBJ1-5, with TRBD1 as a possible D gene (5 bases). Deletions cut 6 bases from V and 2 bases from J, with 11 bases between. The CDR3 is 14 amino acids. For the CDR3, the DNA is TGTGCCAGCAGGTCCCAACAGGGCAATCAGCCCCAGCATTTT. Translated, it gives CASRSQQGNQPQHF.

The V gene is TRBV7-9, the J gene TRBJ1-2; no clear D. In germline, CDR1 is SEHNR, CDR2 FQNEAQ (reference sequence). Between the trimmed V and J ends, which lost 1 base and 2 bases, there was a span of 8 bases. The CDR3 has 14 residues. The CDR3 DNA follows: TGTGCCAGCAGCTTAGTAGGGTACAACTATGGCTACACCTTC. Amino acids: CASSLVGYNYGYTF.

V usage is TRBV7-9 and J usage is TRBJ2-7, with a weak D call TRBD2 (5 bases). The ends were cut back, 5 bases at V and 0 bases at J, with 11 bases in the middle. Per germline, CDR1 SEHNR and CDR2 FQNEAQ (reference sequence). The length of the CDR3 is 14 residues. The CDR3 sequence: CASSAGMASYEQYF. DNA of the CDR3: TGTGCCAGCAGCGCCGGGATGGCCTCCTACGAGCAGTACTTC.

This clonotype was seen repeatedly, ten times or more. The V call is TRBV7-9, the J call TRBJ2-7, with 10 bases aligning to TRBD1. After removal of 5 bases from V and 7 bases from J, the junction contained 8 bases not matched to a gene. Germline CDR1 is SEHNR and CDR2 is FQNEAQ (reference sequence). The CDR3 is 14 amino acids. The CDR3 DNA reads TGTGCCAGCAGCATCGACAGGGGGCGAAAAGAGCAGTACTTC. Amino acids: CASSIDRGRKEQYF.

The genes are TRBV9 and TRBJ1-1; a possible D gene is TRBD1 (6 bases). Per the germline V gene, CDR1 is SGDLS and CDR2 is YYNGEE. The V end was cut by 3 bases, the J end by 2 bases, with 14 bases between. This CDR3 has 15 amino acids. The chain's CDR3 is CASSASGHFNTEAFF. For the CDR3, the DNA is TGTGCCAGCAGCGCCTCGGGACATTTTAACACTGAAGCTTTCTTT.

V is TRBV5-4 and J is TRBJ1-2; TRBD1 agrees at 8 bases. The junction had 8 bases not matched to a gene; V was cut back by 4 bases and J by 6 bases. The CDR3 length is 14 residues. CDR1 is SGHNT and CDR2 is YYREEE in the germline V gene (reference sequence). The CDR3: CASSLEDRVHGYTF. The CDR3 coding sequence is TGTGCCAGCAGCCTAGAGGACAGGGTGCATGGCTACACCTTC.

The rearrangement uses TRBV6-5 and TRBJ2-1; D may correspond to TRBD1 or TRBD2 (5 bases each). This CDR3 is 16 amino acids long. Trimming cost V 5 bases and J 6 bases, with 20 bases left between them. From germline, CDR1 is MNHEY and CDR2 SVGAGI. The CDR3 DNA sequence: TGTGCCAGCAGTCAATCGGACATAAGGGGACGCAATGAGCAGTTCTTC. The encoded protein is CASSQSDIRGRNEQFF.

This clonotype was recorded at least ten times. V and J are TRBV6-2 or TRBV6-3 and TRBJ1-1; no clear D. The CDR3 has 11 amino acids. V was trimmed by 6 bases and J by 7 bases, leaving 9 bases between them. Germline values: CDR1 MNHEY, CDR2 SVGEGT. CDR3 DNA: TGTGCCAGCAGGGATTACCATGAAGCTTTCTTT. As protein: CASRDYHEAFF.

Regarding this clonotype: One end of the junction is discordant with germline, which a read error may explain. V and J are TRBV29-1 and TRBJ2-4, with a tentative D call TRBD1 (6 bases). This CDR3 contains 15 residues. The V gene's germline CDR1 is SQVTM and CDR2 ANQGSEA. In nucleotides, the CDR3 is TGCAGCGTAGAAGACAGGACCCTAGCCAAAAACATTCAGTACTTC. It encodes CSVEDRTLAKNIQYF. Full variable domain (missing parts from reference TRBV29-1 and TRBJ2-4): SAVISQKPSRDICQRGTSLTIQCQVDSQVTMMFWYRQQPGQSLTLIATANQGSEATYESGFVIDKFPISRPNLTFSTLTVSNMSPEDSSIYLCSVEDRTLAKNIQYFGAGTRLSVL.